This passage covers 17 T cell receptor beta chains from one sample sequenced in a study of T cells in Graves' hyperthyroidism and ophthalmopathy. The TCR beta CDR3 regions underwent amplification using RNA transcripts as the source. The HTBI primer set was used in a first-round RT-PCR of the TCR CDR3. One entry per CDR3 protein, called by TCRdb with MiXCR from the multiplex PCR reads. Of about 610,000 distinct CDR3 sequences in the sample, 14% to 15% are singletons; the top ten hold approximately 4.3%. Sequenced material: blood. All receptors come from a woman aged 40-49 years with Graves' ophthalmopathy.

Many counts were recorded for this clonotype. The V gene is TRBV12-3 or TRBV12-4, the J gene TRBJ2-7; D is tentatively TRBD1 or TRBD2 (7 bases each). V lost 1 base and J 5 bases, leaving 15 bases between the germline ends. The CDR3 is 15 residues long. CDR3 region: CASSLGQGGDHEQYF. For the CDR3, the DNA is TGTGCCAGCAGTTTAGGACAGGGAGGGGACCACGAGCAGTACTTC.

This clonotype was found many times. This chain joins TRBV15 and TRBJ2-5, with TRBD2 as a possible D gene (7 bases). Trimming cost V 1 base and J 2 bases, with 14 bases left between them. Germline V lookup: CDR1 LNHNV, CDR2 YYDKDF (reference sequence). There are 16 residues in the CDR3. Here the CDR3 DNA reads TGTGCCACCAGCAGAGGGGGAGGGGGGCATCAAGAGACCCAGTACTTC. This translates into CATSRGGGGHQETQYF.

At least ten counts were recorded for this clonotype. The rearrangement joins TRBV11-2 to TRBJ2-7; perhaps TRBD2 as D (5 bases). V lost 1 base and J lost 2, with 12 bases in between. The CDR3 spans 15 residues. Germline V gene sequence: CDR1 SGHAT, CDR2 FQNNGV. CDR3 nucleotides: TGTGCCAGCAGCTTAGGAGTATTCGGGACCTACGAGCAGTACTTC. Its translation: CASSLGVFGTYEQYF.

There are many counts of this clonotype. The chain links TRBV6-5 to TRBJ2-1, with TRBD2 matching over 13 bases. The CDR3 length is 15 residues. Per germline, CDR1 MNHEY and CDR2 SVGAGI. V gave up 10 bases and J gave up 6 bases; unmatched junction bases: 9. The CDR3 bases are TGTGCCAACGGACCCGGGACTAGCGGGACCAATGAGCAGTTCTTC. Amino acids: CANGPGTSGTNEQFF.

J is TRBJ2-5 and V is TRBV12-3 or TRBV12-4, with D perhaps matching TRBD2 (6 bases). The germline V and J ends were trimmed by 6 bases and 5 bases, with 16 bases remaining between them. The CDR3 has 14 residues. CDR3 nucleotides: TGTGCCAGCAGCCCCGGGGGTGACCTGGAGACCCAGTACTTC. It translates to CASSPGGDLETQYF.

This clonotype was observed many times. The chain links TRBV19 to TRBJ1-2; 8 bases line up with TRBD1. Germline V gives CDR1 LNHDA, CDR2 SQIVND (reference sequence). CDR3 length: 15 residues. V gave up 6 bases and J gave up 6 bases; unmatched junction bases: 12. The CDR3 loop reads CASSLPGGDLDGYTF. The DNA of the CDR3 is TGTGCCAGTAGCCTGCCAGGGGGCGACTTGGATGGCTACACCTTC.

There are many counts of this clonotype. The genes are TRBV20-1 and TRBJ2-5; tentative D call: TRBD1 (6 bases). Trimming left V 2 bases short and J 2 bases short, with 15 bases between. Germline loops: CDR1 DFQATT, CDR2 SNEGSKA (reference sequence). There are 15 residues in the CDR3. The CDR3 nucleotides are TGCAGTGCTAGACTGACAGGACCCGAACAAGAGACCCAGTACTTC. This codes for CSARLTGPEQETQYF.

This clonotype was counted many times. This rearrangement joins TRBV5-1 to TRBJ2-3; perhaps TRBD1 as D (5 bases). The CDR3 covers 19 residues. Per germline, CDR1 SGHRS and CDR2 YFSETQ. Deletions cut 0 bases from V and 0 bases from J, with 20 bases between. The CDR3 reads CASSLALGVITSSTDTQYF. CDR3 coding DNA: TGCGCCAGCAGCTTGGCCTTAGGGGTGATAACTTCTAGCACAGATACGCAGTATTTT.

In this sample, this clonotype turned up many times. DNA of the CDR3: TGTGCCAGCAGCTTAGCCATGGGGGAGACCCAGTACTTC. Protein sequence: CASSLAMGETQYF. The chain recombines TRBV7-3 with TRBJ2-5; no reliable D call. Trimming shortened V by 2 bases and J by 5 bases, and 9 bases separated the two germline ends. The CDR3 runs to 13 residues. Germline CDR1 is SGHTA and CDR2 is FQGTGA.

This clonotype was seen repeatedly, ten times or more. The J gene is TRBJ2-7, the V gene TRBV5-1; no clear D. The CDR3 is made up of 12 amino acids. V lost 0 bases and J 4 bases, leaving 5 bases between the germline ends. CDR1 SGHRS and CDR2 YFSETQ come from the germline V gene. The CDR3 loop is CASSLDQYEQYF. The DNA of the CDR3 is TGCGCCAGCAGCTTGGATCAGTACGAGCAGTACTTC.

This clonotype was detected many times. This chain connects TRBV28 to TRBJ1-2, with 10 bases matching TRBD1. Germline CDR1 reads MDHEN; CDR2 reads SYDVKM. Germline trimming cut 6 bases from V and 0 bases from J; bases unmatched to any gene: 10. This CDR3 contains 17 residues. In DNA, the CDR3 is TGTGCCAGCAGGAAAACGGGACAGGGGTTCTCTAACTATGGCTACACCTTC. It is translated as CASRKTGQGFSNYGYTF.

The chain combines TRBV6-1 with TRBJ1-1; D not resolved. V was pared by 6 bases and J by 5 bases, with 13 bases between. The germline CDR1 and CDR2 sequences are MNHNS and SASEGT. CDR3 length equals 13 residues. CDR3 loop: CASSLLFWTEAFF. The CDR3 bases are TGTGCCAGCAGCCTGCTTTTTTGGACTGAAGCTTTCTTT.

This clonotype was recorded a few times. CDR3 bases: TGCGCCAGCAGCCAAGTTATGCGGGAGGAAGACGAGCAGTACTTC. It is translated as CASSQVMREEDEQYF. The chain links TRBV4-1 to TRBJ2-7; TRBD2 matches at 8 bases. From germline, CDR1 is MGHRA and CDR2 YSYEKL. Trimming at V came to 1 base and at J to 5 bases, leaving 7 bases not matched to a gene. This CDR3 is built from 15 residues.

This chain links TRBV20-1 with TRBJ2-7; D may be TRBD2 (5 bases). Per the germline V gene, CDR1 is DFQATT and CDR2 is SNEGSKA (reference sequence). Trimming removed 3 bases from V and 4 bases from J, with 13 bases in between. The CDR3 totals 13 residues. CDR3 in amino acids: CSARIGLQYEQYF. The DNA for the CDR3 is TGCAGTGCTAGGATCGGACTGCAGTACGAGCAGTACTTC.

The V call is TRBV18, the J call TRBJ2-5; no definite D call. Germline CDR1 reads KGHSH; CDR2 reads LQKENI. This CDR3 comprises 16 residues. The V and J ends lost 3 bases and 3 bases respectively, with 17 bases between them. CDR3 sequence (DNA): TGTGCCAGCTCACCCCAGGCCGAAGCCGTGAAAGAGACCCAGTACTTC. This translates into CASSPQAEAVKETQYF.

Only a few counts were recorded for this clonotype. The gene calls are TRBV29-1 and TRBJ2-7; 8 nucleotides agree with TRBD2. J was trimmed by 6 bases and V by 7 bases; bases with no gene match: 11. Germline CDR1 reads SQVTM; CDR2 reads ANQGSEA. The CDR3 totals 13 residues. This CDR3 reads CSALGLAGGEQYF. CDR3 DNA sequence: TGCAGCGCTTTAGGACTAGCCGGAGGCGAGCAGTACTTC.

The V call is TRBV24-1, the J call TRBJ1-1; the D gene is possibly TRBD1 (6 bases). The CDR3 has 13 amino acids. V was shortened by 7 bases and J by 5 bases, with 13 bases between the two germline ends. Germline CDR1 is KGHDR and CDR2 is SFDVKD. As DNA, the CDR3 is TGTGCCACCAGGGACAGCGTAGAGACTGAAGCTTTCTTT. It encodes CATRDSVETEAFF.